Sequencing of this TCR beta chain was carried out in a study of cytomegalovirus exposure and HLA in healthy donors. This CDR3 region has 16 residues. The junction had 2 bases not matched to a gene; V was cut back by 1 base and J by 5 bases. The germline V gene encodes CDR1 SGHRS and CDR2 YFSETQ. Profiling relied on immunoSEQ multiplex PCR, and the TCRdb table lists in-frame clones only, not all of them. The data hold about 360,000 clones, with around 86% observed a single time. This receptor was obtained from a woman aged 18-29 years in good health and CMV-seronegative. V and J are TRBV5-1 and TRBJ2-2; 13 positions agree with TRBD2. Material: PBMCs. The CDR3 sequence is CASSLRTSGSTGELFF. CDR3 DNA: TGCGCCAGCAGCTTGAGGACTAGCGGGAGTACCGGGGAGCTGTTTTTT.